Sequencing of this T cell receptor beta chain was carried out in a study of cytomegalovirus exposure and HLA in healthy donors. PCR was performed using 60 Vbeta and 13 Jbeta primers. Here immunoSEQ multiplex PCR was the method, and the copy in TCRdb shows in-frame clones only, minus some. The sample holds about 110,000 clones, roughly 70% seen once. V lost 1 base and J lost 0; bases outside the gene matches: 3. This CDR3 contains 15 residues. CDR1 is GTSNPN, CDR2 SVGIG, per germline (reference sequence). The sequence came from a male donor in good health and CMV-seropositive. The J gene is TRBJ2-5, the V gene TRBV30; 9 bases match TRBD1. The material sequenced was PBMCs. CDR3 in amino acids: CAWSAWDRDQETQYF. DNA of the CDR3: TGTGCCTGGAGTGCTTGGGACAGGGACCAAGAGACCCAGTACTTC.